This T cell receptor beta chain was sequenced for a study of T cells in Graves' hyperthyroidism and ophthalmopathy. Study-level background: Upon initial diagnosis and before any treatment, peripheral blood was collected. The study's findings and limits: From stable hyperthyroidism, ophthalmopathy was set apart by a 13 V-J model.

The V gene's germline CDR1 is SGHDN and CDR2 FVKESK. Trimming cost V 8 bases and J 0 bases, with 17 bases left between them. This CDR3 spans 16 amino acids. About this clonotype itself: Its antigen is still unknown.

Hyperthyroidism in the patients, aged 18 to 65, was newly diagnosed and under 2 months in duration. Clinical symptoms, serum thyroxine and TRAb, thyroid ultrasound and orbital computed tomography together formed the diagnostic basis. The TCR beta CDR3 regions underwent amplification using RNA transcripts as the source. A first-round RT-PCR of the TCR CDR3 used the HTBI primer set. MiXCR, run by TCRdb on the multiplex PCR reads, gives a single entry per CDR3 protein. The sample has 450,000 to 650,000 distinct CDR3 sequences; around 21% are singletons. The source of this sequence is a man younger than 30 with Graves' hyperthyroidism. Sample: blood. The chain carries TRBV14 and TRBJ1-5; tentative D call: TRBD1 (5 bases). CDR3 bases: TGTGCCAGCTGTCGAGGGGAGTTAATTAGCAATCAGCCCCAGCATTTT. Protein product: CASCRGELISNQPQHF.